What follows describes a single T cell receptor beta chain. The antigen is undetermined. This entry belongs to a study of T cell responses to AZD1222 COVID-19 vaccine. Study conclusions and caveats: Scientists sampled the repertoires only once the peak T cell response had passed. Clonal diversity may have been underestimated, and the donors were mostly white British, with more females than males. Nearly half of spike-specific TCRs reportedly go after variant regions that carry no mutations. Rises in breadth and depth of Spike-specific TCRs came after two AZD1222 doses.

The table came from immunoSEQ multiplex PCR; TCRdb's copy has only in-frame clones and leaves some out. The sample records about 180,000 clones, 85% to 90% being singletons. CDR1 and CDR2 from the germline V gene are SGDLS and YYNGEE. Losses at the gene ends were 2 bases for V and 4 bases for J; bases not matched to a gene: 6. This CDR3 is built from 14 residues. The sample in question was peripheral blood, obtained 28 days after the second dose of the MenACWY control vaccine. This rearrangement joins TRBV9 to TRBJ2-7; 7 bases align to TRBD1. The sequence was obtained from an adult who received the MenACWY meningococcal vaccine as a control. The CDR3 nucleotides are TGTGCCAGCAGCGTGCAGGGGGAATCTTACGAGCAGTACTTC. It is translated as CASSVQGESYEQYF.